The 29 T cell receptor beta chains reported below all come from one sample, sequenced in a study of T cell responses to AZD1222 COVID-19 vaccine. The table came from immunoSEQ multiplex PCR; TCRdb's copy has only in-frame clones and leaves some out. The table lists 180,000 or so clones, 90% to 95% of them singletons. The sequencing used peripheral blood, collected 28 days after the second dose of the MenACWY control vaccine. Source of these receptors: an adult who received the MenACWY meningococcal vaccine as a control.

This chain connects TRBV27 to TRBJ2-7, with 12 bases matching TRBD1. V was pared by 2 bases and J by 7 bases, with 9 bases of the junction left unmatched. Germline CDR1 is MNHEY and CDR2 is SMNVEV (reference sequence). This CDR3 has 16 amino acids. In DNA form, the CDR3 reads TGTGCCAGCAGTTTAGGACGGGACAGGGGGCGAGAAGAGCAGTACTTC. It specifies CASSLGRDRGREEQYF.

The CDR3 here is CASSQDSGAYGYTF. DNA for the CDR3: TGTGCCAGCAGCCAAGATTCGGGGGCCTATGGCTACACCTTC. The genes are TRBV3-1 (or the pseudogene TRBV3-2) and TRBJ1-2, with D possibly being TRBD1 (6 bases). V lost 0 bases and J 4 bases, leaving 9 bases between the germline ends. The V gene's germline CDR1 is LGHDT and CDR2 YNNKEL (reference sequence). This CDR3 comprises 14 residues.

The gene calls are TRBV14 and TRBJ1-3; D is unresolved. V lost 1 base, J lost 6 bases, and 4 bases lay in between. Germline V CDR1 and CDR2: SGHDN, FVKESK. The CDR3 spans 12 residues. The CDR3 DNA is TGTGCCAGCAGCCAAGTCCTAAACACCATATATTTT. This codes for CASSQVLNTIYF.

V is TRBV7-9 and J is TRBJ1-4, with D possibly TRBD1 on 5 matching bases. Germline lookup yields CDR1 SEHNR and CDR2 FQNEAQ (reference sequence). Deletions cut 4 bases from V and 4 bases from J, with 10 bases between. The CDR3 runs to 14 residues. This CDR3 reads CASSSTANNEKLFF. Written as DNA, the CDR3 is TGTGCCAGCAGCTCGACAGCTAATAATGAAAAACTGTTTTTT.

The table lists this clone with a count of one. CDR3 sequence reads: CASSFRTGTQNTEAFF. The CDR3 region has the DNA TGTGCCAGCAGTTTTCGAACCGGGACACAGAACACTGAAGCTTTCTTT. J is TRBJ1-1 and V is TRBV27; possible D gene TRBD1, 6 bases. The germline CDR1 and CDR2 sequences are MNHEY and SMNVEV (reference sequence). The CDR3 runs 16 residues. Trimming stripped 3 bases from V and 1 base from J, with 15 bases between.

This clone has just one count. The chain couples TRBV7-8 to TRBJ2-2; D is undetermined. Looked up from germline, CDR1 is SGHVS and CDR2 is FQNEAQ. V was trimmed by 5 bases and J by 4 bases, leaving 17 bases between them. This CDR3 has 16 amino acids. The CDR3 here is CASSPLGLSPTGELFF. The CDR3 DNA reads as TGTGCCAGCAGCCCCCTCGGGTTGTCCCCCACCGGGGAGCTGTTTTTT.

The genes are TRBV6-5 and TRBJ2-1; D is perhaps TRBD1 (6 bases). CDR3 length: 14 residues. Germline assignment: CDR1 MNHEY and CDR2 SVGAGI. Trimming left V 7 bases short and J 5 bases short, with 15 bases between. CDR3 protein: CASTRDRPDNEQFF. DNA of the CDR3: TGTGCCAGCACCCGAGACAGGCCCGACAATGAGCAGTTCTTC.

The J gene is TRBJ1-2, the V gene TRBV2; a weak D match, TRBD1 (5 bases). Deletions cut 2 bases from V and 8 bases from J, with 12 bases between. The CDR3 sequence is 13 residues long. CDR1 SNHLY and CDR2 FYNNEI come from the germline V gene. The CDR3 DNA sequence: TGTGCCAGCAGTGAACGGCAGGGAAAAGGCTACACCTTC. The encoded protein is CASSERQGKGYTF.

The sample holds a few counts of this clone. The gene calls are TRBV12-3 or TRBV12-4 and TRBJ1-4; D is unclear. The V end was cut by 3 bases, the J end by 8 bases, with 10 bases between. CDR3 size: 13 residues. CDR3 DNA: TGTGCCAGCAGTTTTTTGGCGAGGGAAAAACTGTTTTTT. It specifies CASSFLAREKLFF.

The rearrangement uses TRBV6-6 and TRBJ1-2; D is uncertain. V was pared by 8 bases and J by 8 bases, with 24 bases between. CDR3 size: 15 residues. The germline V gene encodes CDR1 MNHNY and CDR2 SVGAGI (reference sequence). In nucleotides, the CDR3 is TGTGCCAGCGAGACCGCGACGAATCCTTCTAGGGGCTACACCTTC. It specifies CASETATNPSRGYTF.

The chain joins TRBV5-1 to TRBJ1-6; no clear D. The germline V gene has CDR1 SGHRS and CDR2 YFSETQ. The CDR3 sequence is 14 residues long. Trimming took 0 bases from V and 4 from J, leaving 5 bases between them. The CDR3 sequence: CASSLDLYNSPLHF. As DNA, the CDR3 is TGCGCCAGCAGCTTGGACTTGTATAATTCACCCCTCCACTTT.

J is TRBJ1-2 and V is TRBV11-2; TRBD1 agrees at 7 bases. The V segment lost 5 bases and the J segment 0 bases; nucleotides outside the gene matches: 9. This CDR3 has 16 residues. Germline V gene sequence: CDR1 SGHAT, CDR2 FQNNGV. The DNA of the CDR3 is TGTGCCAGCAGCCGCAACAGGGGATCGGCTAACTATGGCTACACCTTC. Amino acids: CASSRNRGSANYGYTF.

The chain has TRBV9 and TRBJ2-2; D uncertain. This CDR3 is 13 amino acids long. Trimming left V 1 base short and J 2 bases short, with 3 bases between. Germline assignment: CDR1 SGDLS and CDR2 YYNGEE. CDR3: CASSVINTGELFF. The CDR3 bases are TGTGCCAGCAGCGTAATTAACACCGGGGAGCTGTTTTTT.

This chain connects TRBV6-5 to TRBJ1-2, with 7 nucleotides matching TRBD1. CDR3 size: 13 residues. The junction had 8 bases not matched to a gene; V was cut back by 6 bases and J by 7 bases. Germline CDR1 and CDR2: MNHEY and SVGAGI. This CDR3 is CASRRDSKVGYTF. The DNA of the CDR3 is TGTGCCAGCAGGAGGGACAGTAAGGTTGGCTACACCTTC.

This clone was counted once. This chain links TRBV2 with TRBJ1-1, with D perhaps TRBD1 (6 bases). Looked up from germline, CDR1 is SNHLY and CDR2 is FYNNEI. V was shortened by 5 bases and J by 6 bases, with 13 bases between the two germline ends. The CDR3 covers 13 residues. The CDR3 loop reads CASSLQGSPEAFF. Written as DNA, the CDR3 is TGTGCCAGCAGTCTGCAGGGGTCTCCTGAAGCTTTCTTT.

This chain links TRBV5-1 with TRBJ2-7; D perhaps matches TRBD1 (6 bases). With 0 bases removed from V and 7 bases from J, the gap between germline ends came to 11 bases. Germline V gene sequence: CDR1 SGHRS, CDR2 YFSETQ. The CDR3 is 13 residues long. The CDR3 region is CASSLAGVGEQYF. The CDR3 DNA follows: TGCGCCAGCAGCTTGGCAGGGGTTGGAGAGCAGTACTTC.

DNA of the CDR3: TGTGCCAGCAGCCTTCGGGTAGCGGGATCCTACGAGCAGTACTTC. Protein sequence: CASSLRVAGSYEQYF. The chain uses TRBV27 and TRBJ2-7; TRBD2 matches at 8 bases. J lost 1 base, V lost 6 bases, and 8 bases had no gene match. CDR3 length: 15 amino acids. CDR1 MNHEY and CDR2 SMNVEV come from the germline V gene (reference sequence).

This chain joins TRBV19 and TRBJ1-1; D perhaps matches TRBD1 (6 bases). The CDR3 contains 13 residues. Between the trimmed V and J ends, which lost 5 bases and 3 bases, there was a span of 10 bases. The V gene's germline CDR1 is LNHDA and CDR2 SQIVND (reference sequence). The CDR3: CASSSRGDTEAFF. CDR3 nucleotide sequence: TGTGCCAGTAGTTCCAGGGGTGACACTGAAGCTTTCTTT.

The genes are TRBV2 and TRBJ2-2; possible D gene TRBD1, 5 bases. The V gene lost 0 bases and the J gene lost 10 bases, with 12 bases spanning the gap. This CDR3 spans 14 amino acids. CDR1 is SNHLY, CDR2 FYNNEI, per germline. The CDR3 sequence is CASSEALLGPELFF. The DNA of the CDR3 is TGTGCCAGCAGTGAAGCGCTTCTGGGGCCGGAGCTGTTTTTT.

The rearrangement links TRBV4-1 to TRBJ1-6; D is ambiguous. This CDR3 spans 14 amino acids. Trimming removed 0 bases at V and 4 bases at J, with 4 bases between. Germline values: CDR1 MGHRA, CDR2 YSYEKL. CDR3 loop: CASSQDVYNSPLHF. In DNA, the CDR3 is TGCGCCAGCAGCCAAGACGTTTATAATTCACCCCTCCACTTT.

The gene calls are TRBV7-2 and TRBJ1-6, with D perhaps TRBD1 (5 bases). Per the germline V gene, CDR1 is SGHTA and CDR2 is FQGNSA. V lost 1 base, J lost 6 bases, and 13 bases lay in between. This CDR3 comprises 16 residues. In nucleotides, the CDR3 is TGTGCCAGCAGCTTAGACGGGGCGGCCCCTAATTCACCCCTCCACTTT. Residues: CASSLDGAAPNSPLHF.

V usage is TRBV6-5 and J usage is TRBJ2-2, with 9 bases identical to TRBD1. With 11 bases clipped from V and 4 bases from J, the junction kept 8 bases outside the gene matches. Germline-derived CDR1 and CDR2 are MNHEY and SVGAGI. This CDR3 is 14 amino acids long. CDR3 DNA sequence: TGTGCCGTTACACAGGGGGCGCGCACCGGGGAGCTGTTTTTT. Its protein is CAVTQGARTGELFF.

This chain joins TRBV4-1 and TRBJ1-5; D gene uncertain. The CDR3 runs to 14 residues. V lost 3 bases to trimming and J lost 5 bases, with 11 bases between them. Germline V gene lookup returns CDR1 MGHRA and CDR2 YSYEKL. The CDR3 sequence is CASSQREGDQPQHF. The CDR3 DNA reads as TGCGCCAGCAGCCAGCGGGAGGGCGATCAGCCCCAGCATTTT.

This clone has a single count. The CDR3 reads CASGWDRRNTIYF. The CDR3 nucleotides are TGTGCCAGTGGATGGGACAGGAGAAACACCATATATTTT. The chain carries TRBV19 and TRBJ1-3, with TRBD1 identical over 8 bases. There are 13 residues in the CDR3. Germline V gives CDR1 LNHDA, CDR2 SQIVND (reference sequence). J was trimmed by 5 bases and V by 8 bases; bases with no gene match: 5.

The genes are TRBV12-3 or TRBV12-4 and TRBJ1-2; no clear D. This CDR3 contains 12 residues. Trimming left V 3 bases short and J 7 bases short, with 9 bases between. DNA of the CDR3: TGTGCCAGCAGTTTGATTAAGGGTGGCTACACCTTC. It yields the protein CASSLIKGGYTF.

This chain connects TRBV2 to TRBJ2-7; TRBD1 matches 11 bases. The CDR3 has 14 residues. V lost 11 bases, J lost 2 bases, and 8 bases stayed unmatched. In germline, CDR1 is SNHLY, CDR2 FYNNEI. The CDR3 DNA sequence: TGTGCCGGGAACCGGGACAGGGGGGCCTACGAGCAGTACTTC. It yields the protein CAGNRDRGAYEQYF.

The chain uses TRBV5-1 and TRBJ1-1; tentative D call: TRBD1 (6 bases). The CDR3 consists of 12 residues. The V gene's germline CDR1 is SGHRS and CDR2 YFSETQ. Trimming cost V 1 base and J 5 bases, with 6 bases left between them. DNA of the CDR3: TGCGCCAGCAGCTTGAGGGGGACTGAAGCTTTCTTT. This codes for CASSLRGTEAFF. Variable domain in full (rest from reference TRBV5-1 and TRBJ1-1): KAGVTQTPRYLIKTRGQQVTLSCSPISGHRSVSWYQQTPGQGLQFLFEYFSETQRNKGNFPGRFSGRQFSNSRSEMNVSTLELGDSALYLCASSLRGTEAFFGQGTRLTVV.

The chain recombines TRBV3-1 (or the pseudogene TRBV3-2) with TRBJ1-3; D not resolved. This CDR3 comprises 15 residues. The germline V gene encodes CDR1 LGHDT and CDR2 YNNKEL (reference sequence). Trimming removed 2 bases at V and 1 base at J, with 9 bases between. CDR3 amino acids: CASSQNVASGNTIYF. The CDR3 nucleotides read TGTGCCAGCAGCCAAAATGTGGCTTCTGGAAACACCATATATTTT.

The chain recombines TRBV5-1 with TRBJ1-5; 8 bases map to TRBD1. The CDR3 consists of 14 residues. V was pared by 2 bases and J by 4 bases, with 2 bases of the junction left unmatched. Germline lookup yields CDR1 SGHRS and CDR2 YFSETQ. CDR3 sequence: CASSLTGGNQPQHF. The DNA for the CDR3 is TGCGCCAGCAGCTTAACAGGGGGGAATCAGCCCCAGCATTTT.